The rows below give T cell receptor beta chains drawn from one sample of a study of T-cell memory formation after mild COVID-19. TCRdb processed the 5' RACE reads anew with MiXCR; each CDR3 protein has one entry. The sample contains about 340,000 distinct CDR3 sequences, more than 20% of which appear only once. Input material: PBMCs or a T cell subset sorted from them (not recorded which). The receptors here all came from a man younger than 35 who had mild COVID-19 (a few samples of this study predate the infection). Cell type and time point are not known. CDR3s include the opening cysteine and the closing phenylalanine or tryptophan. A D gene is named only where the DNA matches it firmly. Some rows mark clone size as missing; the rest say once, few, many or name a class of expanded clone.

TRBD2	TRBV7-3	TRBJ2-1	.	TGTGCCAGCAGCTCCTTACTAGCGGGGGGGCCAGGCGAGCAGTTCTTC	CASSSLLAGGPGEQFF
.	TRBV9	TRBJ2-3	once	TGTGCCAGCAGCGTTGATGGGGGTGCAGATACGCAGTATTTT	CASSVDGGADTQYF
TRBD1	TRBV7-2	TRBJ1-4	.	TGTGCCAGCAGCCTCGGGACAGGCGGGAAACTGTTTTTT	CASSLGTGGKLFF
.	TRBV7-2	TRBJ2-7	.	TGTGCCAGCAGCTTGGTTGTCTCCGAGCAGTACTTC	CASSLVVSEQYF
.	TRBV5-1	TRBJ2-3	few	TGCGCCAGCAGCCCGGGGGGCGACAGGAGCACAGATACGCAGTATTTT	CASSPGGDRSTDTQYF
TRBD1	TRBV5-1	TRBJ1-6	few	TGCGCCAGCAGCCCGGGACAGAGTCGGTCACCCCTCCACTTT	CASSPGQSRSPLHF
.	TRBV12-3/TRBV12-4	TRBJ1-2	.	TGTGCCAGCAACCGGGACCGAGGATATGGCTACACCTTC	CASNRDRGYGYTF
.	TRBV20-1	TRBJ1-5	.	TGCAGTGCTGACCACCCGGGGGAGCCCCAGCATTTT	CSADHPGEPQHF
.	TRBV20-1	TRBJ2-3	.	TGCAGTGCCGGGGGCAGGTCCGGGGGCACAGATACGCAGTATTTT	CSAGGRSGGTDTQYF
.	TRBV4-1	TRBJ2-7	.	TGCGCCAGCACTCGTAGACAGGAGCCCTCCTACGAGCAGTACTTC	CASTRRQEPSYEQYF
.	TRBV6-6	TRBJ1-2	.	TGTGCCAGCAGTTACTCAGGGGAGCTTGGCTACACCTTC	CASSYSGELGYTF
.	TRBV5-1	TRBJ1-3	.	TGCGCCAGCAGCTTGGATGTTCGGGGAAACACCATATATTTT	CASSLDVRGNTIYF
TRBD1	TRBV15	TRBJ1-1	.	TGTGCCACCAGCGGCAGACAGGGAAACACTGAAGCTTTCTTT	CATSGRQGNTEAFF
.	TRBV18	TRBJ1-1	.	TGTGCCAGCTCACGGGCAGAACAAGCATCTGAAGCTTTCTTT	CASSRAEQASEAFF
.	TRBV7-6	TRBJ1-2	.	TGTGCCAGCAGCTTAGGGGCTGCTGGGGCAAATGGCTACACCTTC	CASSLGAAGANGYTF
.	TRBV2	TRBJ2-2	few	TGTGCCAGCTCCGGAGTGGAGCTGTTTTTT	CASSGVELFF
.	TRBV7-6	TRBJ2-2	few	TGTGCCAGCAGCCGTGGGACTGCCCCGACCGGGGAGCTGTTTTTT	CASSRGTAPTGELFF
.	TRBV29-1	TRBJ1-1	few	TGCAGCGTAACCCATGGGATCACTGAAGCTTTCTTT	CSVTHGITEAFF
.	TRBV5-1	TRBJ2-3	.	TGCGCCAGCAGCTTGTGGGACACTCCCTCGGATACGCAGTATTTT	CASSLWDTPSDTQYF
.	TRBV20-1	TRBJ2-5	few	TGCAGTGCCCAGAAGCAAGAGACCCAGTACTTC	CSAQKQETQYF
.	TRBV4-2	TRBJ1-3	few	TGTGCCAGCAGCCAAGATCCGGGGGGATACTCTGGAAACACCATATATTTT	CASSQDPGGYSGNTIYF
.	TRBV7-7	TRBJ1-4	once	TGTGCTAGCAGCCCCGCCGGCAGAGGCGAAAAACTGTTTTTT	CASSPAGRGEKLFF
TRBD1	TRBV10-3	TRBJ2-7	.	TGTGCCATCAGGAATGACAGGGGTGGAGGTTACGAGCAGTACTTC	CAIRNDRGGGYEQYF
.	TRBV21-1	TRBJ1-3	.	TGTGCCAGCAGCAAAGAGTCAGGGGAGACCTCTGGAAACACCATATATTTT	CASSKESGETSGNTIYF
.	TRBV6-6	TRBJ1-4	.	TGTGCCAGCAGTTACTCGGATGAAAAACTGTTTTTT	CASSYSDEKLFF
.	TRBV9	TRBJ1-4	.	TGTGCCAGCAGCGTACAGGCGACTAATGAAAAACTGTTTTTT	CASSVQATNEKLFF
.	TRBV28	TRBJ2-1	few	TGTGCCAGCAGTTTATCATCCTGGCAGGGTTTTCACAATGAGCAGTTCTTC	CASSLSSWQGFHNEQFF
TRBD2	TRBV18	TRBJ2-5	.	TGTGCCAGCTCACCGCCAAGGGAGGGGATCGGAGAGACCCAGTACTTC	CASSPPREGIGETQYF
.	TRBV7-2	TRBJ2-7	.	TGTGCCAGCAGCTCCTATCGTAACGAGCAGTACTTC	CASSSYRNEQYF
TRBD1	TRBV20-1	TRBJ1-2	once	TGCAGTGCTTACCGGGACAGGGGAGGTGGCTACACCTTC	CSAYRDRGGGYTF
.	TRBV4-1	TRBJ2-5	.	TGCGCCAGCAGCCCCGAAGGGCAGGGAACGATGGAGACCCAGTACTTC	CASSPEGQGTMETQYF
TRBD1	TRBV27	TRBJ1-6	few	TGTGCCAGCAGTTTAGACCCGGACAGGGGGAATTCACCCCTCCACTTT	CASSLDPDRGNSPLHF
TRBD1	TRBV12-5	TRBJ2-7	.	TGTGCTAGTGGTTTGGTAGTTGGACAGGGAACCTACGAGCAGTACTTC	CASGLVVGQGTYEQYF
.	TRBV4-3	TRBJ1-2	.	TGCGCCAGCAGCCCCCGGGTCCTTTGGCACTATGGCTACACCTTC	CASSPRVLWHYGYTF
.	TRBV12-3/TRBV12-4	TRBJ2-7	.	TGTGCCAGCGGCCCCGGGACGGGTGTATCCTACGAGCAGTACTTC	CASGPGTGVSYEQYF
.	TRBV10-3	TRBJ2-5	.	TGTGCCATCAGTGAGCTAGCGTCAGAGACCCAGTACTTC	CAISELASETQYF
.	TRBV3-1	TRBJ1-4	many	TGTGCCAGCAGCCAAGATACGGGGGCGAATGAAAAACTGTTTTTT	CASSQDTGANEKLFF
.	TRBV20-1	TRBJ2-7	.	TGCAGTGCTAGAGATTCGACCGGGGCTGCATACGAGCAGTACTTC	CSARDSTGAAYEQYF
TRBD2	TRBV6-5	TRBJ2-1	.	TGTGCCAGCAGTTCCCGGAAAGCGGGGAGAACCAATGAGCAGTTCTTC	CASSSRKAGRTNEQFF
.	TRBV7-2	TRBJ1-1	.	TGTGACAGCAGCTTAGCCAACTTTGGTGGGAACACTGAAGCTTTCTTT	CDSSLANFGGNTEAFF
.	TRBV5-1	TRBJ2-3	.	TGCGCCAGCAGCTTGGCTAGCGGAGGGGGGGATACGCAGTATTTT	CASSLASGGGDTQYF
.	TRBV15	TRBJ2-1	.	TGTGCCACCAGCAGAGCCCGGTACAATGAGCAGTTCTTC	CATSRARYNEQFF
TRBD1	TRBV7-9	TRBJ1-1	few	TGTGCCAGCGTTCCTGGGACAGGGGATCGCGGTGAAGCTTTCTTT	CASVPGTGDRGEAFF
.	TRBV4-3	TRBJ2-1	.	TGCGCCAGCAGCCAAGCCCTTCGAGGGGATGCCTACAATGAGCAGTTCTTC	CASSQALRGDAYNEQFF
.	TRBV27	TRBJ2-1	many	TGTGCCAGCACCTCTGGGGGAGGGCCGGCGGGGGCGCAGTTCTTC	CASTSGGGPAGAQFF
TRBD1	TRBV5-1	TRBJ2-1	few	TGCGCCAGCTTCGGACAGGGGGCGAACAATGAGCAGTTCTTC	CASFGQGANNEQFF
TRBD1	TRBV7-2	TRBJ1-1	many	TGTGCCAGCAGCTTAGGCCCACAGGGGGCTTTCTTT	CASSLGPQGAFF
.	TRBV5-1	TRBJ2-7	.	TGCGCCAGCAGAGCCGGGACCGCATACGAGCAGTACTTC	CASRAGTAYEQYF
TRBD1	TRBV5-1	TRBJ1-1	.	TGCGCCAGCAGCCCCAGGGGGCCGGAGAACACTGAAGCTTTCTTT	CASSPRGPENTEAFF
.	TRBV28	TRBJ1-4	.	TGTGCCAGCAGTGTAATTAAGGGGGGGTCGGATGAAAAACTGTTTTTT	CASSVIKGGSDEKLFF
.	TRBV12-3/TRBV12-4	TRBJ2-6	many	TGTGCCAGCGGCGGCGGGGTTCGGAGGTCTGGGGCCAACGTCCTGACTTTC	CASGGGVRRSGANVLTF
TRBD1	TRBV7-2	TRBJ1-1	.	TGTGCCAGCAGCCGGGACAGGGTTACTGAAGCTTTCTTT	CASSRDRVTEAFF
.	TRBV30	TRBJ1-1	few	TGTGCCTGGAACCACAGGTCTTTGGTAGCTTTCTTT	CAWNHRSLVAFF